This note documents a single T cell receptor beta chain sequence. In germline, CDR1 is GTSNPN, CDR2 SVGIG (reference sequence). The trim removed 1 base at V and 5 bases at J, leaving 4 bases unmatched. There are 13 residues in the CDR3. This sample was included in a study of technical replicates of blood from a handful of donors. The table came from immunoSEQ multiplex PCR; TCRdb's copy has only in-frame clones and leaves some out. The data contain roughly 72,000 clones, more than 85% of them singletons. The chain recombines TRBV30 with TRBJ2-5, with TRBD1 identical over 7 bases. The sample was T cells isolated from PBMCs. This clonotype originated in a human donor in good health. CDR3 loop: CAWSEGAYETQYF. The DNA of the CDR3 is TGTGCCTGGAGTGAGGGGGCATACGAGACCCAGTACTTC. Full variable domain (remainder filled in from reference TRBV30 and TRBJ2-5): SQTIHQWPATLVQPVGSPLSLECTVEGTSNPNLYWYRQAAGRGLQLLFYSVGIGQISSEVPQNLSASRPQDRQFILSSKKLLLSDSGFYLCAWSEGAYETQYFGPGTRLLVL.